These 5 T cell receptor beta chains were all obtained from the same sample, sequenced in a study of T cell repertoires in cytomegalovirus infection. TCRdb fed the reads into MiXCR, producing one record per CDR3 protein. The data show over 300,000 distinct CDR3 sequences, 15% to 20% seen once. The source material was PBMCs. The source is a human donor in good health (CMV status not recorded). Some clones in this sample may be carry-over from other donors' samples.

This clonotype came up many times. The chain employs TRBV6-1 and TRBJ1-1; D possibly corresponds to TRBD1 (5 bases). Germline CDR1 is MNHNS and CDR2 is SASEGT. The CDR3 is made up of 15 amino acids. V lost 4 bases to trimming and J lost 0 bases, with 12 bases between them. The CDR3 loop is CASSGGRQLNTEAFF. The CDR3 DNA sequence: TGTGCCAGCAGTGGGGGCCGGCAGTTGAACACTGAAGCTTTCTTT.

This clonotype was detected ten times or more. This sequence joins TRBV12-3 or TRBV12-4 and TRBJ1-5, with a tentative D call TRBD1 (5 bases). This CDR3 has 15 amino acids. Between the trimmed V and J ends, which lost 2 bases and 3 bases, there was a span of 11 bases. The CDR3 coding sequence is TGTGCCAGCAGTTTAAACGACAGACCCAATCAGCCCCAGCATTTT. This translates into CASSLNDRPNQPQHF.

Ten or more counts support this clonotype. The chain has TRBV7-2 and TRBJ1-2; 7 bases agree with TRBD1. This CDR3 has 16 residues. J was trimmed by 0 bases and V by 4 bases; bases with no gene match: 8. Per germline, CDR1 SGHTA and CDR2 FQGNSA. The CDR3 DNA is TGTGCCAGCAGCTGGCCGGGACAGACCACTAACTATGGCTACACCTTC. It yields the protein CASSWPGQTTNYGYTF.

This clonotype was picked up many times. The V and J genes are TRBV7-2 and TRBJ1-1; D gene ambiguous. CDR1 and CDR2 from the germline V gene are SGHTA and FQGNSA. CDR3 length: 14 residues. Between the trimmed V and J ends, which lost 5 bases and 9 bases, there was a span of 19 bases. CDR3 sequence reads: CASSRVFAPEKAFF. CDR3 DNA: TGTGCCAGCAGCCGGGTATTCGCTCCGGAGAAAGCTTTCTTT.

The V call is TRBV28, the J call TRBJ2-3; D call uncertain. V dropped 3 bases and J dropped 4 bases, with 11 bases sitting between them. Per germline, CDR1 MDHEN and CDR2 SYDVKM. This CDR3 is 14 amino acids long. This CDR3 is CASSFGSAADTQYF. CDR3 DNA sequence: TGTGCCAGCAGTTTCGGATCTGCGGCAGATACGCAGTATTTT.